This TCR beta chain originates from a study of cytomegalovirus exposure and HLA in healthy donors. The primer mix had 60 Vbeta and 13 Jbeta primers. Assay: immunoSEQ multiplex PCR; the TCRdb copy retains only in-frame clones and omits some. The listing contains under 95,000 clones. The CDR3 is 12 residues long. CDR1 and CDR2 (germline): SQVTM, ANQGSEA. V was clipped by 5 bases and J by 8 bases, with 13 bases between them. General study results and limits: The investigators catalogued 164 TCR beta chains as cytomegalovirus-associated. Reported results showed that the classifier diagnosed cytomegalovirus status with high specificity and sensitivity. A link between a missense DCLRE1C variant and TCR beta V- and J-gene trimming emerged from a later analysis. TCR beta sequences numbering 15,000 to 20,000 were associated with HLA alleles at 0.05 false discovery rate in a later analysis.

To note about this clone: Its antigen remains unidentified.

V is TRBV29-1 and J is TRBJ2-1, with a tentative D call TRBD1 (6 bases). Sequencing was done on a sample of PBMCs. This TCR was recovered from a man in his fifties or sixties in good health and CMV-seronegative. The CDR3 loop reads CSVSGQLDEQFF. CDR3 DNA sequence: TGCAGCGTTTCAGGACAGTTAGATGAGCAGTTCTTC.